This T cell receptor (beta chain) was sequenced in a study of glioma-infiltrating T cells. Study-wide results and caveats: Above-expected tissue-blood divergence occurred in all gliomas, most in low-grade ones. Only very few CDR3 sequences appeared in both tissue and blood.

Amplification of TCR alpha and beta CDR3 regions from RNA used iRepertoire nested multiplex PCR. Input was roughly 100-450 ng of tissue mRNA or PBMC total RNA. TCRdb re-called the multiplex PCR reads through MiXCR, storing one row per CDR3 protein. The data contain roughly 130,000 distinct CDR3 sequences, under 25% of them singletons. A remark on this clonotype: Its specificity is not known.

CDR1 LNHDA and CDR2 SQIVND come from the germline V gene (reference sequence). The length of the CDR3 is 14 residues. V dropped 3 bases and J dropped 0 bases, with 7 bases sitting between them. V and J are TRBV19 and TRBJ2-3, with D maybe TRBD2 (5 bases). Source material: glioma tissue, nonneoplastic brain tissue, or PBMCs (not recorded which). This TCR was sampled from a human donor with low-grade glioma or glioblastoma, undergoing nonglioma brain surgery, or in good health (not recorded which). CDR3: CASSIGISTDTQYF. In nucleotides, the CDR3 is TGTGCCAGTAGTATCGGGATTAGCACAGATACGCAGTATTTT.